This T cell receptor (beta chain) was recovered during a study of T cell responses to AZD1222 COVID-19 vaccine. The protocol was immunoSEQ multiplex PCR, while the TCRdb copy is restricted to in-frame clones and leaves out a portion. The sample includes about 180,000 clones, 85% to 90% of them seen just once. For this clone: The antigen is undetermined.

The study, taken as a whole, reports: The study sampled repertoires only after the peak T cell response. There were vaccine-associated CD4 TCRs across spike, dominant at 160-218 and 743-854. Clonal diversity was possibly underestimated, and the donors were mostly white British, with more females.

Between the trimmed V and J ends, which lost 6 bases and 3 bases, there was a span of 15 bases. The CDR3 extends over 14 amino acids. The germline V gene encodes CDR1 SGHRS and CDR2 YFSETQ. Second doses at about 4 or about 12 weeks were pooled. This TCR was recovered from an adult who received the AZD1222 COVID-19 vaccine. V usage is TRBV5-1 and J usage is TRBJ2-5; D gene ambiguous. The source was peripheral blood, collected 28 days after the second AZD1222 dose. The CDR3, as DNA: TGCGCCAGCACCCAGGAGTGGCAGAAAGAGACCCAGTACTTC. Encoded protein: CASTQEWQKETQYF. Filled out from reference TRBV5-1 and TRBJ2-5, the complete variable domain reads KAGVTQTPRYLIKTRGQQVTLSCSPISGHRSVSWYQQTPGQGLQFLFEYFSETQRNKGNFPGRFSGRQFSNSRSEMNVSTLELGDSALYLCASTQEWQKETQYFGPGTRLLVL.